One and the same sample provided the 28 T cell receptor beta chains below, sequenced in a study of blood T cell repertoires in COVID-19. Repertoires were generated with immunoSEQ multiplex PCR, while TCRdb's copy carries only in-frame clones and drops some. The sample contains 430,000 or so clones, around 90% of which appear only once. Input material: peripheral blood. These TCRs come from a man between 18 and 29 years old with COVID-19, enrolled during active disease.

The chain recombines TRBV28 with TRBJ2-5; tentatively, D is TRBD2 (5 bases). CDR1 and CDR2 (germline): MDHEN, SYDVKM. CDR3 size: 14 residues. V dropped 5 bases and J dropped 4 bases, with 14 bases sitting between them. This CDR3 is CASSDGDEGETQYF. CDR3 in DNA: TGTGCCAGCAGTGACGGGGATGAGGGAGAGACCCAGTACTTC. The complete variable domain, with remaining parts taken from reference TRBV28 and TRBJ2-5, reads DVKVTQSSRYLVKRTGEKVFLECVQDMDHENMFWYRQDPGLGLRLIYFSYDVKMKEKGDIPEGYSVSREKKERFSLILESASTNQTSMYLCASSDGDEGETQYFGPGTRLLVL.

This chain links TRBV19 with TRBJ2-1, with 8 bases aligning to TRBD2. CDR1 LNHDA and CDR2 SQIVND come from the germline V gene (reference sequence). CDR3 length: 16 residues. The J segment lost 0 bases and the V segment lost 6 bases, leaving 7 bases of the junction unmatched. CDR3 sequence (DNA): TGTGCCAGTAGGGAACTAGCGGAGAGCTCCTACAATGAGCAGTTCTTC. Encoded protein: CASRELAESSYNEQFF.

CDR3 in DNA: TGTGCCAGCAGCCAAAAGATTGGGGCGGGAGCGGGGGAAAAACTGTTTTTT. As protein: CASSQKIGAGAGEKLFF. The chain employs TRBV3-1 (or the pseudogene TRBV3-2) and TRBJ1-4; D is perhaps TRBD1 (5 bases). V dropped 2 bases and J dropped 8 bases, with 21 bases sitting between them. The CDR3 is 17 residues long. From germline, CDR1 is LGHDT and CDR2 YNNKEL (reference sequence).

This chain joins TRBV27 and TRBJ2-7; no clear D. V lost 5 bases and J lost 3, with 11 bases in between. Germline V gives CDR1 MNHEY, CDR2 SMNVEV (reference sequence). CDR3 length equals 13 residues. As DNA, the CDR3 is TGTGCCAGCAGTCTCGGGTCGCACTACGAGCAGTACTTC. This codes for CASSLGSHYEQYF.

This sequence joins TRBV2 and TRBJ2-3; 7 bases agree with TRBD2. The J segment lost 0 bases and the V segment lost 9 bases, leaving 6 bases of the junction unmatched. The CDR3 spans 14 residues. Germline V lookup: CDR1 SNHLY, CDR2 FYNNEI. The CDR3 here is CASFKRGSTDTQYF. CDR3 coding DNA: TGTGCCAGTTTTAAGCGGGGAAGCACAGATACGCAGTATTTT.

J is TRBJ2-3 and V is TRBV7-8; tentatively, D is TRBD2 (5 bases). Trimming pared 1 base from V and 7 bases from J, leaving 15 bases between. The CDR3 is 15 residues long. Germline V gene data show CDR1 as SGHVS and CDR2 as FQNEAQ. CDR3 nucleotide sequence: TGTGCCAGCAGCTTAGTACGCGGGCGGGTCCATACGCAGTATTTT. It yields the protein CASSLVRGRVHTQYF.

J is TRBJ2-5 and V is TRBV7-9; perhaps TRBD2 as D (6 bases). Trimming shortened V by 2 bases and J by 5 bases, and 12 bases separated the two germline ends. This CDR3 comprises 14 residues. Per the germline V gene, CDR1 is SEHNR and CDR2 is FQNEAQ (reference sequence). For the CDR3, the DNA is TGTGCCAGCAGCTTACTTAGCGGTGGGGAGACCCAGTACTTC. Residues: CASSLLSGGETQYF.

This clone was counted once. The chain joins TRBV5-1 to TRBJ1-4; 9 bases are a match to TRBD1. Germline CDR1 reads SGHRS; CDR2 reads YFSETQ. The V gene end was trimmed by 0 bases and the J gene end by 6 bases; junction bases not matched to a gene: 3. The CDR3 has 15 amino acids. CDR3 nucleotides: TGCGCCAGCAGCTTGGAAGGGACAGGGTATGAAAAACTGTTTTTT. Amino acid sequence: CASSLEGTGYEKLFF. The full variable domain, completed using reference TRBV5-1 and TRBJ1-4, is KAGVTQTPRYLIKTRGQQVTLSCSPISGHRSVSWYQQTPGQGLQFLFEYFSETQRNKGNFPGRFSGRQFSNSRSEMNVSTLELGDSALYLCASSLEGTGYEKLFFGSGTQLSVL.

This chain joins TRBV5-1 and TRBJ2-1; D may be TRBD1 (6 bases). The CDR3 has 12 residues. The V end lost 2 bases, the J end lost 7 bases, and 7 bases lay between the germline ends. Germline CDR1 reads SGHRS; CDR2 reads YFSETQ. CDR3 bases: TGCGCCAGCAGCTTACAGGGAAATGAGCAGTTCTTC. As protein: CASSLQGNEQFF.

This chain uses TRBV19 with TRBJ2-1; 7 bases are shared with TRBD1. CDR1 is LNHDA, CDR2 SQIVND, per germline (reference sequence). The CDR3 contains 15 residues. The trim removed 6 bases at V and 0 bases at J, leaving 5 bases unmatched. The CDR3 region has the DNA TGTGCCAGTAGGAGACAGGGCAGCTCCTACAATGAGCAGTTCTTC. Its protein product is CASRRQGSSYNEQFF.

This clone was seen a single time. The V and J genes are TRBV5-1 and TRBJ2-7; the match to TRBD2 covers 8 bases. Germline V gives CDR1 SGHRS, CDR2 YFSETQ. V lost 4 bases, J lost 2 bases, and 8 bases stayed unmatched. The CDR3 spans 15 residues. The CDR3 nucleotides are TGCGCCAGCAGCCCCGGGAGGGGGGGGGCCTACGAGCAGTACTTC. It codes for CASSPGRGGAYEQYF.

A word on this clone: Relative to the germline gene, one junction end is altered; a read error may explain this. V usage is TRBV6-5 and J usage is TRBJ2-6, with D perhaps TRBD1 (5 bases). Germline V gives CDR1 MNHEY, CDR2 SVGAGI. The CDR3 has 14 amino acids. CDR3 residues: CVSLRGSGANVLTF. CDR3 bases: TGTGTCAGCCTTAGGGGCTCTGGGGCCAACGTCCTGACTTTC.

This clone occurred once. The chain has TRBV6-6 and TRBJ1-5, with D possibly matching TRBD1 (6 bases). This CDR3 region has 19 residues. Germline V gives CDR1 MNHNY, CDR2 SVGAGI (reference sequence). Deletions cut 5 bases from V and 0 bases from J, with 23 bases between. Here the CDR3 reads CASSPKRGSPAYSNQPQHF. The CDR3, as DNA: TGTGCCAGCAGTCCCAAAAGGGGGTCCCCCGCGTATAGCAATCAGCCCCAGCATTTT.

This chain uses TRBV6-6 with TRBJ1-4; D is possibly TRBD1 (6 bases). The CDR3 extends over 15 amino acids. Germline values: CDR1 MNHNY, CDR2 SVGAGI (reference sequence). V shed 6 bases and J shed 3 bases, with 14 bases lying between them. DNA for the CDR3: TGTGCCAGCAGCCAACCGACAGGTTCTAATGAAAAACTGTTTTTT. This sequence encodes CASSQPTGSNEKLFF.

The V and J genes are TRBV12-3 or TRBV12-4 and TRBJ1-2; no clear D. This CDR3 has 11 amino acids. With 4 bases removed from V and 11 bases from J, the gap between germline ends came to 11 bases. The CDR3 sequence: CASSYRRGYTF. CDR3 DNA: TGTGCCAGCAGTTATCGGCGGGGATACACCTTC.

CDR3 bases: TGCAGCGTTGAAGAAGGCGGGGGCTACACCTTC. It translates to CSVEEGGGYTF. The V call is TRBV29-1, the J call TRBJ1-2; no firm D call. Germline assignment: CDR1 SQVTM and CDR2 ANQGSEA. V lost 0 bases and J 8 bases, leaving 7 bases between the germline ends. The length of the CDR3 is 11 residues.

The chain joins TRBV6-6 to TRBJ2-7, with D maybe TRBD2 (7 bases). Between the trimmed V and J ends, which lost 2 bases and 2 bases, there was a span of 16 bases. Per germline, CDR1 MNHNY and CDR2 SVGAGI (reference sequence). The CDR3 length is 16 residues. CDR3 sequence reads: CASSYGGSSGAYEQYF. CDR3 DNA sequence: TGTGCCAGCAGTTACGGGGGCTCTAGCGGCGCCTACGAGCAGTACTTC.

The genes are TRBV9 and TRBJ1-1; the D gene is possibly TRBD1 (5 bases). CDR3 length equals 14 residues. Looked up from germline, CDR1 is SGDLS and CDR2 is YYNGEE. V lost 0 bases and J 3 bases, leaving 9 bases between the germline ends. CDR3 region: CASSVEGVDTEAFF. The CDR3, as DNA: TGTGCCAGCAGCGTAGAAGGGGTGGACACTGAAGCTTTCTTT.

The rearrangement joins TRBV14 to TRBJ2-3; D remains ambiguous. V was shortened by 5 bases and J by 0 bases, with 12 bases between the two germline ends. The CDR3 covers 15 residues. Germline V gives CDR1 SGHDN, CDR2 FVKESK. The CDR3 is CASSIDTSSTDTQYF. CDR3 sequence (DNA): TGTGCCAGCAGCATCGACACCTCTAGCACAGATACGCAGTATTTT.

V is TRBV7-9 and J is TRBJ2-7; a possible D gene is TRBD2 (5 bases). CDR1 and CDR2 (germline): SEHNR, FQNEAQ (reference sequence). The CDR3 is 14 residues long. Trimming shortened V by 5 bases and J by 5 bases, and 16 bases separated the two germline ends. CDR3: CASSPSTSLDEQYF. CDR3 DNA sequence: TGTGCCAGCAGCCCATCAACTAGTCTGGACGAGCAGTACTTC.

V is TRBV4-2 and J is TRBJ1-4, with TRBD1 as a possible D gene (6 bases). CDR3 length: 15 amino acids. V lost 1 base and J lost 4, with 10 bases in between. Germline V lookup: CDR1 LGHNA, CDR2 YNFKEQ. CDR3 DNA: TGTGCCAGCAGCCAAGGGTCAGGGGATAATGAAAAACTGTTTTTT. Translation gives CASSQGSGDNEKLFF.

The chain is built from TRBV29-1 and TRBJ2-1; D remains unclear. V dropped 8 bases and J dropped 5 bases, with 13 bases sitting between them. Germline V gives CDR1 SQVTM, CDR2 ANQGSEA. This CDR3 region has 12 residues. CDR3 sequence: CSSRGTNNEQFF. The DNA for the CDR3 is TGCAGCTCACGAGGTACCAACAATGAGCAGTTCTTC.

This sequence joins TRBV7-8 and TRBJ2-3; TRBD2 agrees at 11 bases. The germline V gene encodes CDR1 SGHVS and CDR2 FQNEAQ. The length of the CDR3 is 14 residues. After removal of 4 bases from V and 5 bases from J, the junction contained 2 bases not matched to a gene. For the CDR3, the DNA is TGTGCCAGCAGCTCCGGACTAGCGGGAGATACGCAGTATTTT. This translates into CASSSGLAGDTQYF.

This clone was seen just once. The chain is built from TRBV5-1 and TRBJ2-7; D is undetermined. In germline, CDR1 is SGHRS, CDR2 YFSETQ. The CDR3 is 13 residues long. V lost 0 bases and J 3 bases, leaving 7 bases between the germline ends. CDR3 in DNA: TGCGCCAGCAGCTTGGAACTGTACTACGAGCAGTACTTC. Translating it yields CASSLELYYEQYF.

The chain joins TRBV4-1 to TRBJ1-6, with 10 bases matching TRBD1. Germline V gene sequence: CDR1 MGHRA, CDR2 YSYEKL. The V segment lost 0 bases and the J segment 2 bases; nucleotides outside the gene matches: 13. This CDR3 spans 21 amino acids. CDR3 sequence (DNA): TGCGCCAGCAGCCAAGAACAAGATCCCGGGACAGGGGAAGCCTATAATTCACCCCTCCACTTT. Protein sequence: CASSQEQDPGTGEAYNSPLHF.

This chain joins TRBV4-1 and TRBJ2-1; 9 bases fit TRBD2. Germline-derived CDR1 and CDR2 are MGHRA and YSYEKL. The V and J ends lost 0 bases and 2 bases, in that order; junction bases with no gene match: 5. The CDR3 runs to 17 residues. CDR3 DNA: TGCGCCAGCAGCCAAGAGGGTCGCGGGAGGGCCTACAATGAGCAGTTCTTC. It is translated as CASSQEGRGRAYNEQFF.

As DNA, the CDR3 is TGTGCCAGCAGCTTTATGGGACAGGGAGACACTGAAGCTTTCTTT. Translating it yields CASSFMGQGDTEAFF. This sequence joins TRBV5-4 and TRBJ1-1, with TRBD1 matching over 9 bases. In germline, CDR1 is SGHNT, CDR2 YYREEE (reference sequence). This CDR3 contains 15 residues. J gave up 3 bases and V 2 bases, and 5 bases lay outside the gene matches. The whole variable domain, remainder taken from reference TRBV5-4 and TRBJ1-1, is ETGVTQSPTHLIKTRGQQVTLRCSSQSGHNTVSWYQQALGQGPQFIFQYYREEENGRGNFPPRFSGLQFPNYSSELNVNALELDDSALYLCASSFMGQGDTEAFFGQGTRLTVV.

The chain links TRBV7-9 to TRBJ2-2; D is uncertain. The germline CDR1 and CDR2 sequences are SEHNR and FQNEAQ (reference sequence). The CDR3 is made up of 15 amino acids. V lost 2 bases, J lost 7 bases, and 14 bases lay in between. CDR3 coding DNA: TGTGCCAGCAGCTTATGGTCAGGAAGCTACGGGGAGCTGTTTTTT. Residues: CASSLWSGSYGELFF.